This passage covers 26 T cell receptor beta chains from one sample sequenced in a study of cytomegalovirus exposure and HLA in healthy donors. Generated by immunoSEQ multiplex PCR, the TCRdb table keeps only in-frame clones and is missing some. The sample lists 150,000 to 200,000 clones, around 81% seen once, with approximately 2.3% in the top ten. Sequencing used PBMCs. These receptors were taken from a man aged 25 to 45 in good health and CMV-seropositive.

This rearrangement joins TRBV7-9 to TRBJ1-2; D gene ambiguous. V was clipped by 0 bases and J by 3 bases, with 8 bases between them. This CDR3 region has 14 residues. CDR1 and CDR2 (germline): SEHNR, FQNEAQ (reference sequence). CDR3 sequence (DNA): TGTGCCAGCAGCTTAGCGCGGCTCCACTATGGCTACACCTTC. This encodes CASSLARLHYGYTF. Full variable domain (remainder filled in from reference TRBV7-9 and TRBJ1-2): DTGVSQNPRHKITKRGQNVTFRCDPISEHNRLYWYRQTLGQGPEFLTYFQNEAQLEKSRLLSDRFSAERPKGSFSTLEIQRTEQGDSAMYLCASSLARLHYGYTFGSGTRLTVV.

This chain connects TRBV28 to TRBJ2-5, with a tentative D call TRBD1 (6 bases). The CDR3 covers 16 residues. Germline values: CDR1 MDHEN, CDR2 SYDVKM. V lost 5 bases and J 4 bases, leaving 20 bases between the germline ends. The CDR3 DNA follows: TGTGCCAGCAGTAAGGTCATCTGGGGGCTAGGAGAGACCCAGTACTTC. This encodes CASSKVIWGLGETQYF.

V and J are TRBV5-4 and TRBJ1-5; 9 positions match TRBD1. Trimming at V came to 1 base and at J to 4 bases, leaving 6 bases not matched to a gene. The CDR3 sequence is 16 residues long. Germline assignment: CDR1 SGHNT and CDR2 YYREEE (reference sequence). CDR3 loop: CASSLTGTGINQPQHF. CDR3 nucleotides: TGTGCCAGCAGCTTGACCGGGACAGGGATAAATCAGCCCCAGCATTTT.

V gene TRBV11-3 combines with J gene TRBJ2-7; possibly TRBD1 for D (6 bases). The CDR3 spans 15 residues. Trimming shortened V by 1 base and J by 2 bases, and 12 bases separated the two germline ends. CDR1 SGHNT and CDR2 YENEEA come from the germline V gene. CDR3: CASSLGSRGPYEQYF. The CDR3 nucleotides are TGTGCCAGCAGCTTAGGGTCCAGGGGCCCCTACGAGCAGTACTTC.

V and J are TRBV7-2 and TRBJ2-7; no reliable D call. Between the trimmed V and J ends, which lost 1 base and 4 bases, there was a span of 11 bases. This CDR3 has 14 amino acids. CDR1 SGHTA and CDR2 FQGNSA come from the germline V gene. CDR3 bases: TGTGCCAGCAGCTTAGGGTGGCAGATATACGAGCAGTACTTC. The encoded protein is CASSLGWQIYEQYF.

The chain employs TRBV18 and TRBJ1-1; the D gene is possibly TRBD1 (6 bases). The CDR3 consists of 14 residues. Germline V lookup: CDR1 KGHSH, CDR2 LQKENI. V was cut by 3 bases and J by 3 bases, with 11 bases left in between. The CDR3 sequence: CASSPTGFDTEAFF. The CDR3 DNA sequence: TGTGCCAGCTCACCGACAGGTTTTGACACTGAAGCTTTCTTT. The variable domain in full, with the rest retrieved from reference TRBV18 and TRBJ1-1, is NAGVMQNPRHLVRRRGQEARLRCSPMKGHSHVYWYRQLPEEGLKFMVYLQKENIIDESGMPKERFSAEFPKEGPSILRIQQVVRGDSAAYFCASSPTGFDTEAFFGQGTRLTVV.

This chain connects TRBV4-1 to TRBJ2-7, with TRBD1 as a possible D gene (6 bases). This CDR3 is 16 amino acids long. The V gene's germline CDR1 is MGHRA and CDR2 YSYEKL. V was cut by 4 bases and J by 0 bases, with 16 bases left in between. The CDR3 DNA follows: TGCGCCAGCAGCCGAAGTGACAGGACCCGCTCCTACGAGCAGTACTTC. As protein: CASSRSDRTRSYEQYF.

This chain uses TRBV6-5 with TRBJ1-2; tentative D call: TRBD1 (5 bases). Germline-derived CDR1 and CDR2 are MNHEY and SVGAGI. The CDR3 has 13 amino acids. Trimming stripped 6 bases from V and 5 bases from J, with 13 bases between. The CDR3, as DNA: TGTGCCAGCAGCATGACAGAGCAGTATGGCTACACCTTC. Its translation is CASSMTEQYGYTF.

DNA of the CDR3: TGTGCCAGTAGTATTCTGGGGACTGAGGGGTTGGTCGGTGGCTACACCTTC. This codes for CASSILGTEGLVGGYTF. This chain connects TRBV19 to TRBJ1-2, with D tentatively TRBD1 (5 bases). The germline V gene has CDR1 LNHDA and CDR2 SQIVND (reference sequence). The CDR3 contains 17 residues. Trimming pared 3 bases from V and 7 bases from J, leaving 24 bases between.

CDR3 nucleotides: TGTGCCAGTAGTACCCGGACAGAGACCCCCTACGAGCAGTACTTC. Its protein is CASSTRTETPYEQYF. The chain has TRBV19 and TRBJ2-7, with a tentative D call TRBD1 (6 bases). The V and J ends lost 4 bases and 2 bases respectively, with 15 bases between them. This CDR3 has 15 residues. Looked up from germline, CDR1 is LNHDA and CDR2 is SQIVND (reference sequence).

This chain joins TRBV19 and TRBJ2-7, with D perhaps TRBD2 (5 bases). The V end was cut by 6 bases, the J end by 3 bases, with 15 bases between. The CDR3 loop spans 14 amino acids. Germline V gene sequence: CDR1 LNHDA, CDR2 SQIVND (reference sequence). CDR3 amino acids: CASSPGRVGYEQYF. The CDR3 nucleotides read TGTGCCAGTAGCCCTGGGCGGGTTGGCTACGAGCAGTACTTC. The whole variable domain, remainder taken from reference TRBV19 and TRBJ2-7, is DGGITQSPKYLFRKEGQNVTLSCEQNLNHDAMYWYRQDPGQGLRLIYYSQIVNDFQKGDIAEGYSVSREKKESFPLTVTSAQKNPTAFYLCASSPGRVGYEQYFGPGTRLTVT.

The chain couples TRBV5-6 to TRBJ1-5; perhaps TRBD1 as D (6 bases). In germline, CDR1 is SGHDT, CDR2 YYEEEE. V shed 0 bases and J shed 3 bases, with 10 bases lying between them. The length of the CDR3 is 15 residues. CDR3 nucleotide sequence: TGTGCCAGCAGCTTGGCAGGGGCCCTCAATCAGCCCCAGCATTTT. Translating it yields CASSLAGALNQPQHF.

There are a few counts of this clone. The V gene is TRBV2, the J gene TRBJ1-2; a weak D match, TRBD1 (6 bases). V was pared by 6 bases and J by 4 bases, with 12 bases between. The length of the CDR3 is 13 residues. The germline V gene has CDR1 SNHLY and CDR2 FYNNEI. CDR3 amino acids: CASRPRTAYGYTF. CDR3 in DNA: TGTGCCAGCAGGCCCCGGACAGCCTATGGCTACACCTTC.

The chain uses TRBV7-3 and TRBJ2-2; 7 bases align to TRBD1. With 5 bases clipped from V and 8 bases from J, the junction kept 2 bases outside the gene matches. The CDR3 runs to 12 residues. Germline V gene data show CDR1 as SGHTA and CDR2 as FQGTGA. DNA of the CDR3: TGTGCCAGCAGCACGACAGGGGGGGAGCTGTTTTTT. Residues: CASSTTGGELFF.

The gene calls are TRBV20-1 and TRBJ2-5; D gene ambiguous. The CDR3 runs 11 residues. In germline, CDR1 is DFQATT, CDR2 SNEGSKA (reference sequence). V lost 6 bases, J lost 4 bases, and 9 bases lay in between. Here the CDR3 reads CSATTPETQYF. The CDR3 DNA is TGCAGTGCGACAACCCCAGAGACCCAGTACTTC.

The chain combines TRBV14 with TRBJ2-5, with a tentative D call TRBD2 (6 bases). The CDR3 is 17 residues long. Germline CDR1 and CDR2: SGHDN and FVKESK. The V end lost 1 base, the J end lost 6 bases, and 21 bases lay between the germline ends. CDR3 in amino acids: CASSQVIGRDGQKTQYF. The CDR3 DNA reads as TGTGCCAGCAGCCAAGTAATAGGGCGGGACGGGCAAAAGACCCAGTACTTC.

V gene TRBV25-1 combines with J gene TRBJ2-7; 10 positions agree with TRBD2. The CDR3 sequence is 16 residues long. V shed 5 bases, J shed 7 bases, and the junction held 14 bases outside the gene matches. Germline CDR1 MGHDK, CDR2 SYGVNS. CDR3 nucleotide sequence: TGTGCCAGCAGTCCTGGGGGAACTAGCGGGGCCGGGGAGCAGTACTTC. Its translation is CASSPGGTSGAGEQYF.

The rearrangement uses TRBV7-2 and TRBJ2-7, with a weak D call TRBD2 (6 bases). Germline loops: CDR1 SGHTA, CDR2 FQGNSA. V was clipped by 5 bases and J by 4 bases, with 18 bases between them. CDR3 size: 15 residues. CDR3 in amino acids: CASSPPPGVIYEQYF. The DNA for the CDR3 is TGTGCCAGCAGCCCCCCCCCGGGGGTAATTTACGAGCAGTACTTC.

This chain joins TRBV27 and TRBJ2-7; D not certain. The CDR3 has 13 amino acids. CDR1 is MNHEY, CDR2 SMNVEV, per germline (reference sequence). The V end lost 3 bases, the J end lost 2 bases, and 8 bases lay between the germline ends. The CDR3 reads CASSLGRTYEQYF. DNA for the CDR3: TGTGCCAGCAGTTTGGGCAGAACCTACGAGCAGTACTTC.

The chain recombines TRBV11-2 with TRBJ1-2, with 7 bases fitting TRBD1. This CDR3 has 16 amino acids. Germline V gives CDR1 SGHAT, CDR2 FQNNGV. J was trimmed by 3 bases and V by 5 bases; bases with no gene match: 12. CDR3 in amino acids: CASSRDRATGHYGYTF. The CDR3 DNA follows: TGTGCCAGCAGCCGAGATAGGGCGACAGGGCACTATGGCTACACCTTC. Using reference TRBV11-2 and TRBJ1-2 for the parts outside the CDR3, the full variable domain is EAGVAQSPRYKIIEKRQSVAFWCNPISGHATLYWYQQILGQGPKLLIQFQNNGVVDDSQLPKDRFSAERLKGVDSTLKIQPAKLEDSAVYLCASSRDRATGHYGYTFGSGTRLTVV.

This rearrangement joins TRBV4-2 to TRBJ2-1, with no clear D. This CDR3 has 13 amino acids. The germline CDR1 and CDR2 sequences are LGHNA and YNFKEQ. V was pared by 6 bases and J by 6 bases, with 12 bases between. The CDR3 loop is CASRQTPSNEQFF. CDR3 coding DNA: TGTGCCAGCAGACAAACCCCCAGCAATGAGCAGTTCTTC.

The count of this clone is one. The chain uses TRBV2 and TRBJ2-3, with D maybe TRBD2 (6 bases). The CDR3 extends over 12 amino acids. The V end was cut by 3 bases, the J end by 5 bases, with 6 bases between. Germline CDR1 and CDR2: SNHLY and FYNNEI. The CDR3 DNA reads TGTGCCAGCAGTGAGGGGGGAGATACGCAGTATTTT. Amino acids: CASSEGGDTQYF.

The chain links TRBV7-2 to TRBJ2-3; a weak D match, TRBD2 (5 bases). This CDR3 spans 15 amino acids. Germline V CDR1 and CDR2: SGHTA, FQGNSA. V was clipped by 4 bases and J by 5 bases, with 16 bases between them. As DNA, the CDR3 is TGTGCCAGCAGCTCAGCCCCGGGATCCCAAGATACGCAGTATTTT. This translates into CASSSAPGSQDTQYF.

The V gene is TRBV9, the J gene TRBJ2-6, with TRBD1 matching 11 bases. Looked up from germline, CDR1 is SGDLS and CDR2 is YYNGEE. V lost 0 bases and J lost 0; bases outside the gene matches: 8. This CDR3 has 20 amino acids. The chain's CDR3 is CASSVAGADRGLSGANVLTF. As DNA, the CDR3 is TGTGCCAGCAGCGTAGCGGGTGCGGACAGGGGGCTCTCTGGGGCCAACGTCCTGACTTTC.

The V and J genes are TRBV9 and TRBJ1-6; maybe TRBD1 (5 bases). Germline V gene lookup returns CDR1 SGDLS and CDR2 YYNGEE. The CDR3 spans 15 residues. V lost 0 bases and J 7 bases, leaving 11 bases between the germline ends. CDR3 coding DNA: TGTGCCAGCAGCGTAGAAGATAGGGGAAATTCACCCCTCCACTTT. Its translation is CASSVEDRGNSPLHF.

The J gene is TRBJ1-5, the V gene TRBV7-6, with D maybe TRBD1 (5 bases). The V gene's germline CDR1 is SGHVS and CDR2 FNYEAQ. CDR3 length equals 18 residues. Trimming left V 1 base short and J 0 bases short, with 16 bases between. The CDR3 DNA reads as TGTGCCAGCAGCTTAGATGGACGGACATCTTATAGCAATCAGCCCCAGCATTTT. Protein: CASSLDGRTSYSNQPQHF.